What follows are 5 T cell receptor beta chains derived from one specimen sequenced in a study of OX40 agonist ivuxolimab in advanced cancers. Some clones are missing from TCRdb's copy, which holds only in-frame ones; the method was immunoSEQ multiplex PCR. The sample holds about 46,000 clones, 70% to 90% seen once. The sequencing used CD4+ or CD8+ T cells sorted from blood, collected in a trial of the OX40 agonist ivuxolimab. Receptors originate from an adult with an advanced solid tumor such as melanoma, head and neck, liver or kidney cancer.

The chain joins TRBV2 to TRBJ2-5; 8 bases agree with TRBD1. V lost 7 bases and J lost 2; bases outside the gene matches: 9. From germline, CDR1 is SNHLY and CDR2 FYNNEI. The CDR3 runs to 15 residues. For the CDR3, the DNA is TGTGCCAGCACAAAACAGGGGGGTTATCAAGAGACCCAGTACTTC. It specifies CASTKQGGYQETQYF.

V is TRBV14 and J is TRBJ2-1; TRBD1 might be the D (5 bases). Trimming stripped 5 bases from V and 0 bases from J, with 5 bases between. Germline V gene data show CDR1 as SGHDN and CDR2 as FVKESK. CDR3 size: 13 residues. Written as DNA, the CDR3 is TGTGCCAGCAGCGACAGCTCCTACAATGAGCAGTTCTTC. Translation gives CASSDSSYNEQFF.

The chain recombines TRBV6-5 with TRBJ2-5; D possibly uses TRBD1 or TRBD2 (5 bases each). The DNA end is a closer match to TRBJ2-7, so the J assignment may be wrong. The CDR3 is 11 residues long. The germline V gene has CDR1 MNHEY and CDR2 SVGAGI. The CDR3 spells CASSSGTEQYF. CDR3 nucleotides: TGTGCCAGCAGTTCCGGGACCGAGCAGTACTTC.

The chain couples TRBV11-2 to TRBJ1-3, with D hard to call. In germline, CDR1 is SGHAT, CDR2 FQNNGV. Trimming cost V 3 bases and J 2 bases, with 11 bases left between them. This CDR3 has 15 residues. The DNA of the CDR3 is TGTGCCAGCAGCTTTGATGTGTTTGCTGGAAACACCATATATTTT. It codes for CASSFDVFAGNTIYF.

The V gene is TRBV4-1, the J gene TRBJ1-2; unclear D gene. Per germline, CDR1 MGHRA and CDR2 YSYEKL. V shed 2 bases and J shed 2 bases, with 3 bases lying between them. The CDR3 has 12 amino acids. The CDR3 nucleotides read TGCGCCAGCAGCCAATTAAACTATGGCTACACCTTC. Translating it yields CASSQLNYGYTF.